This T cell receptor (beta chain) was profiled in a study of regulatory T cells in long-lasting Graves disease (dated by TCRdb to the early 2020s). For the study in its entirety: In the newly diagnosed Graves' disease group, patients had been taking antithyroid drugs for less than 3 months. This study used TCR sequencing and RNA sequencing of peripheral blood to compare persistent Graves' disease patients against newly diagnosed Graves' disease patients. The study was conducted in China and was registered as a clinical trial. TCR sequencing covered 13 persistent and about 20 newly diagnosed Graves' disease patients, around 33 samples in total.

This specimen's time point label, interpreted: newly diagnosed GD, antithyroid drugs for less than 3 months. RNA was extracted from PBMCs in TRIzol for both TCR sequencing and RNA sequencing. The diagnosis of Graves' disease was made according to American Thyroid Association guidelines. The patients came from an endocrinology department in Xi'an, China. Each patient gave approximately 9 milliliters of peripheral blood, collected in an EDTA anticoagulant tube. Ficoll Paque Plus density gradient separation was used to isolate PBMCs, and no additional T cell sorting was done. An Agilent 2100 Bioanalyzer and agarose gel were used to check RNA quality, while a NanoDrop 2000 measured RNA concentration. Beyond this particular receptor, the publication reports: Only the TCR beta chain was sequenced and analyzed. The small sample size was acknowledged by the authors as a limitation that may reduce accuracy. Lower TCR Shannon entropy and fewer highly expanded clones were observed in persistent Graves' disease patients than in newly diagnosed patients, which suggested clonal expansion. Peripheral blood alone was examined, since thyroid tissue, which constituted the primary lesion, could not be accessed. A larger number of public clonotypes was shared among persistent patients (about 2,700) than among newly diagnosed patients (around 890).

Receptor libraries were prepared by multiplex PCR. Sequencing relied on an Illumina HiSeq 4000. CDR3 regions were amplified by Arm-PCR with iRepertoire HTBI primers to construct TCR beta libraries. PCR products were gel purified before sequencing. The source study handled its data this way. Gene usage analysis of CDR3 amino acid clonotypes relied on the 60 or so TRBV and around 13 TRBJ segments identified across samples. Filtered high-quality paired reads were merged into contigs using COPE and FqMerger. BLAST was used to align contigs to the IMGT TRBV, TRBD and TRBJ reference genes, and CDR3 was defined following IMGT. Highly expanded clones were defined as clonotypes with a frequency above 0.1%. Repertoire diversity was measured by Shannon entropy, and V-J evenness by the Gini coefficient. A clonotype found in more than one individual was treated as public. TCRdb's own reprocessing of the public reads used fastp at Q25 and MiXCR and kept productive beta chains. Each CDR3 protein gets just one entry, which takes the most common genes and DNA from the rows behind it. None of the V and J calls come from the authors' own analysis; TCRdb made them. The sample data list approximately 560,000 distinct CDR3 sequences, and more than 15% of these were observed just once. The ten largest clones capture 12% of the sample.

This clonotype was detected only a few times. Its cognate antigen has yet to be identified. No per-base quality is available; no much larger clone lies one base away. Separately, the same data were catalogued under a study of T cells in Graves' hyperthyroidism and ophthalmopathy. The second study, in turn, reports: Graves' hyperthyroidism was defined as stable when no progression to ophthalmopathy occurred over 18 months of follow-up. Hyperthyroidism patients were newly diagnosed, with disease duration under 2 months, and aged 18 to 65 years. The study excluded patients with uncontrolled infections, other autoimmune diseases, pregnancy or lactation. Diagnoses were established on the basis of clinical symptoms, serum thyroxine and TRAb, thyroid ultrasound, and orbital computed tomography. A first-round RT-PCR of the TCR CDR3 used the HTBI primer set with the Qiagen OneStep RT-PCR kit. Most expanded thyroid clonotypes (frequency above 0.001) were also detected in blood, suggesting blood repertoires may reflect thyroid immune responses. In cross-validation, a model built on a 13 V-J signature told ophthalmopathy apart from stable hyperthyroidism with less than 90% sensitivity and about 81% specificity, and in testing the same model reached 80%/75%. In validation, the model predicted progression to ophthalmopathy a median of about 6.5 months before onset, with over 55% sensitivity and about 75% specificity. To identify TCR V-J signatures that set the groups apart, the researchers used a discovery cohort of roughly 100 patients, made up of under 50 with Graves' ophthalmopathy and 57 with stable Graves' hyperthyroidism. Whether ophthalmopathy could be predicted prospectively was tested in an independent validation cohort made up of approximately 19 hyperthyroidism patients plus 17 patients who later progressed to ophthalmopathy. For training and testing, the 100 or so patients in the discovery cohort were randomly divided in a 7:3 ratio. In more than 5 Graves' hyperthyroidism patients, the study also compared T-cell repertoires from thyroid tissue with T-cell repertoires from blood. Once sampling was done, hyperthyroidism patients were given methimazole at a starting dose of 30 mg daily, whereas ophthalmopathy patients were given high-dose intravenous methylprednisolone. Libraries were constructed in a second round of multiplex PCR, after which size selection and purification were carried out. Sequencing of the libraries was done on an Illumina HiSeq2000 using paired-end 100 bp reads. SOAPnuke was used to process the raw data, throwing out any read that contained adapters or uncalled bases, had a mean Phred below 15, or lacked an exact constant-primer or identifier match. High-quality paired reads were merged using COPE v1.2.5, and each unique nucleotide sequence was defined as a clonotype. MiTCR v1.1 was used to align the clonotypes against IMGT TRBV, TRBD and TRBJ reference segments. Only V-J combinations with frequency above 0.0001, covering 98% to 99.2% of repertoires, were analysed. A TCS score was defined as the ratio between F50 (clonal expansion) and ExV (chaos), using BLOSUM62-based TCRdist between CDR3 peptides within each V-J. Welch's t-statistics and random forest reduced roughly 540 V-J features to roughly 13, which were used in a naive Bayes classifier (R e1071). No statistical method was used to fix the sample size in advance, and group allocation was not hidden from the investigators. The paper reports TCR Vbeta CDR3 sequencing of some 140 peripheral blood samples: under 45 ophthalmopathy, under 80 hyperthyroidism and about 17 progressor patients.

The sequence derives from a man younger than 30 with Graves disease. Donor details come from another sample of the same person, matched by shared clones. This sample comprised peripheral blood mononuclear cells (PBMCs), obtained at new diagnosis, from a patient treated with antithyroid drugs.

The CDR3 sequence is CATPVGTQNTGELFF. The nucleotide sequence is TGTGCCACCCCCGTCGGGACACAGAACACCGGGGAGCTGTTTTTT. The chain employs TRBV7-2 and TRBJ2-2, with TRBD1 tentatively as D gene (6 bases match). Trimming removed 10 bases from V and 1 base from J, leaving 16 bases between the germline ends. The germline V gene sets CDR1 to SGHTA and CDR2 to FQGNSA. Counted from cysteine to phenylalanine, this CDR3 has 15 amino acids. CDR3 DNA only is kept here, 45 bases in frame from base 1.